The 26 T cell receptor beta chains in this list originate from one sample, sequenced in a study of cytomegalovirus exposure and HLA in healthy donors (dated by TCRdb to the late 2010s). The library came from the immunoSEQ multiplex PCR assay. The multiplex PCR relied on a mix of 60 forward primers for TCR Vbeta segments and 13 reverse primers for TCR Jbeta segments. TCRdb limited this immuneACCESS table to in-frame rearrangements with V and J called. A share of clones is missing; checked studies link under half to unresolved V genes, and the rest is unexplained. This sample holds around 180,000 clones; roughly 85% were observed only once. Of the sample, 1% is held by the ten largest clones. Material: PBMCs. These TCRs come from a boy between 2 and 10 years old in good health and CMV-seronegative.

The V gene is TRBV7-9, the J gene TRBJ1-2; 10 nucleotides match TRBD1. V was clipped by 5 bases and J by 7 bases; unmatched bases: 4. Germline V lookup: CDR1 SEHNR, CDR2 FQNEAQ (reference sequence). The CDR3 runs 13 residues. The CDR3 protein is CASSPGTGAGYTF. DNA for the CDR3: TGTGCCAGCAGCCCAGGGACAGGGGCTGGCTACACCTTC. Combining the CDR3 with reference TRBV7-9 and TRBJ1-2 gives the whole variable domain DTGVSQNPRHKITKRGQNVTFRCDPISEHNRLYWYRQTLGQGPEFLTYFQNEAQLEKSRLLSDRFSAERPKGSFSTLEIQRTEQGDSAMYLCASSPGTGAGYTFGSGTRLTVV.

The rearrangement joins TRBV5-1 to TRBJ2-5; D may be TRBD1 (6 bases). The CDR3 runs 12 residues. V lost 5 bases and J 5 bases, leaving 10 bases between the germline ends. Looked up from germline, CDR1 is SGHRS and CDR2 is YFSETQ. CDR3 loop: CASSSDRETQYF. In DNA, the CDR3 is TGCGCCAGCAGTTCCGACAGGGAGACCCAGTACTTC.

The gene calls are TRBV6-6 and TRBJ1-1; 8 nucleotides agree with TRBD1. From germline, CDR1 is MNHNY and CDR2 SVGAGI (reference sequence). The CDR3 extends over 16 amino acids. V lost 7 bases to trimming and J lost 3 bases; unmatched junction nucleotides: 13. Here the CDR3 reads CASNLFYWGQDTEAFF. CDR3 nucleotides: TGTGCCAGCAATCTTTTCTATTGGGGACAGGACACTGAAGCTTTCTTT.

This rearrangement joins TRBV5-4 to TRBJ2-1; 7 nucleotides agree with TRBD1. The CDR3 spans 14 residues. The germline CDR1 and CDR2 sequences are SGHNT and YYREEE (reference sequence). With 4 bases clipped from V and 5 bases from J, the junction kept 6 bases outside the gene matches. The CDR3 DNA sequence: TGTGCCAGCAGCGAGACAGGGACGGACAATGAGCAGTTCTTC. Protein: CASSETGTDNEQFF.

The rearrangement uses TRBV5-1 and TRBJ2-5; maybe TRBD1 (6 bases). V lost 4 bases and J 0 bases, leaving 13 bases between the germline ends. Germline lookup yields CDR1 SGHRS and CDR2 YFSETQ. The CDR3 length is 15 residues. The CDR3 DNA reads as TGCGCCAGCAGCCCAGGGGTGAGCCACCAAGAGACCCAGTACTTC. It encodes CASSPGVSHQETQYF.

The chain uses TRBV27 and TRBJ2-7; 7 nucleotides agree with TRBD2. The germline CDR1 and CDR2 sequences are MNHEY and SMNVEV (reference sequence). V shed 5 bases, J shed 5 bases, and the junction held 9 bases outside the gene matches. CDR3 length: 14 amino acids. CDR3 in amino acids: CASSRPGRVNEQYF. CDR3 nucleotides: TGTGCCAGCAGTCGACCGGGGAGGGTGAACGAGCAGTACTTC.

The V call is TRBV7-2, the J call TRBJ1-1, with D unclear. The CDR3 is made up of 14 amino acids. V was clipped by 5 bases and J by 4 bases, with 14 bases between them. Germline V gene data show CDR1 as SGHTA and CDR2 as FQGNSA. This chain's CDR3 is CASSPSPGITEAFF. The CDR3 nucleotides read TGTGCCAGCAGCCCCAGCCCGGGAATCACTGAAGCTTTCTTT.

DNA of the CDR3: TGTGCCAGCAGCACCGGGAGGGCCTACAATGAGCAGTTCTTC. This translates into CASSTGRAYNEQFF. V is TRBV27 and J is TRBJ2-1; TRBD2 aligns across 8 bases. After removal of 6 bases from V and 2 bases from J, the junction contained 3 bases not matched to a gene. Germline CDR1 MNHEY, CDR2 SMNVEV (reference sequence). This CDR3 has 14 amino acids.

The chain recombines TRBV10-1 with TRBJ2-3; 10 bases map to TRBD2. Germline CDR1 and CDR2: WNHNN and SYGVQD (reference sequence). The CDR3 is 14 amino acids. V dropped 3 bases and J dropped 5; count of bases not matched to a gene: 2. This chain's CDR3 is CASSDLAGVDTQYF. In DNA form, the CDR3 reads TGCGCCAGCAGTGATCTAGCGGGAGTAGATACGCAGTATTTT.

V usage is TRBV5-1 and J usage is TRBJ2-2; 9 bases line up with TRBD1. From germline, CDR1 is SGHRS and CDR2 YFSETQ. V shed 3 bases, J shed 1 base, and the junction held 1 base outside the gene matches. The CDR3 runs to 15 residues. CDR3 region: CASSWDRVNTGELFF. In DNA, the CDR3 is TGCGCCAGCAGCTGGGACAGGGTGAACACCGGGGAGCTGTTTTTT.

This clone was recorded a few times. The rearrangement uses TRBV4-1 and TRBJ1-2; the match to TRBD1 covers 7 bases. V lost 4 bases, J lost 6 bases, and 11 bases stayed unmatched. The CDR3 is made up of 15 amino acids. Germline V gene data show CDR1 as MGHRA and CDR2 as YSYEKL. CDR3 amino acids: CASSPRGTDRNGYTF. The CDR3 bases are TGCGCCAGCAGCCCCCGAGGGACAGATAGGAATGGCTACACCTTC.

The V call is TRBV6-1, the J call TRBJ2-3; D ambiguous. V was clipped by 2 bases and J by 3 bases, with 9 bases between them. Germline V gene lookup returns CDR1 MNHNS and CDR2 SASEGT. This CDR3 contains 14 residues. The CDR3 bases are TGTGCCAGCAGTGAATCGTACGGGACAGATACGCAGTATTTT. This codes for CASSESYGTDTQYF.

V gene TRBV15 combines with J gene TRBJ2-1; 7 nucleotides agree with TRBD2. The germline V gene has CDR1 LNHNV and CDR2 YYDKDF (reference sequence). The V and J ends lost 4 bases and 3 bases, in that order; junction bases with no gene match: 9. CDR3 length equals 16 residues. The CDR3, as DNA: TGTGCCACCAGCACCTGGGGGGGGACGAACTACAATGAGCAGTTCTTC. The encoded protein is CATSTWGGTNYNEQFF. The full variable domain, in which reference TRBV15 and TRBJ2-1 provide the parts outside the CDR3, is DAMVIQNPRYQVTQFGKPVTLSCSQTLNHNVMYWYQQKSSQAPKLLFHYYDKDFNNEADTPDNFQSRRPNTSFCFLDIRSPGLGDTAMYLCATSTWGGTNYNEQFFGPGTRLTVL.

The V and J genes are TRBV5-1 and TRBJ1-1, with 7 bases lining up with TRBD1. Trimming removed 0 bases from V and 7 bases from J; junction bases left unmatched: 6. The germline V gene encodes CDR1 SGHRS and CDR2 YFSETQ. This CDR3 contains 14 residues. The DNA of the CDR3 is TGCGCCAGCAGCTTGGTCGCGTCAGGGGGTGAAGCTTTCTTT. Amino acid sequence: CASSLVASGGEAFF.

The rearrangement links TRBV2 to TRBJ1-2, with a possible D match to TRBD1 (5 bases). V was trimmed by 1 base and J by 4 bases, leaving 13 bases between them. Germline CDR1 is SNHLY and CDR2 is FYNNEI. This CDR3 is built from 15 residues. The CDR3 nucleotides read TGTGCCAGCAGTGAAGGACAGCTCGGTCCCTATGGCTACACCTTC. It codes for CASSEGQLGPYGYTF.

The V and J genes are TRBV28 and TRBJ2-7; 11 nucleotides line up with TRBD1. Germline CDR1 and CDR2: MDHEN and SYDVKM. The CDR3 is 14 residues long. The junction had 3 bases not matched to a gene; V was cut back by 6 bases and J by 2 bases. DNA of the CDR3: TGTGCCAGCAGATGGGACAGGGGGGCCTACGAGCAGTACTTC. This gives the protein CASRWDRGAYEQYF.

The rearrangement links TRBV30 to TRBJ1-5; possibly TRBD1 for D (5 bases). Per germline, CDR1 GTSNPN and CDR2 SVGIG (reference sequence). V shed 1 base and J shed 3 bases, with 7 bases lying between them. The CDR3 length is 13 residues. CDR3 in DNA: TGTGCCTGGAGTGGGACATACAATCAGCCCCAGCATTTT. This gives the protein CAWSGTYNQPQHF.

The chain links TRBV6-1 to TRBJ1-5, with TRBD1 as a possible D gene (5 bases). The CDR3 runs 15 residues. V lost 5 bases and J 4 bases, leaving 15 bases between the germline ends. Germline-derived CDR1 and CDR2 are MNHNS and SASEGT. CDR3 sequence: CASSTAGRQNQPQHF. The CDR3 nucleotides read TGTGCCAGCAGTACCGCGGGACGGCAAAATCAGCCCCAGCATTTT.

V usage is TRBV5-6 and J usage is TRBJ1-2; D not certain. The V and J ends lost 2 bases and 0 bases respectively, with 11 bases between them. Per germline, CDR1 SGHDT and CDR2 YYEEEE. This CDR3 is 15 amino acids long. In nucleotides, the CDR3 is TGTGCCAGCAGCTTTATAACCGGGGCTAACTATGGCTACACCTTC. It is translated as CASSFITGANYGYTF.

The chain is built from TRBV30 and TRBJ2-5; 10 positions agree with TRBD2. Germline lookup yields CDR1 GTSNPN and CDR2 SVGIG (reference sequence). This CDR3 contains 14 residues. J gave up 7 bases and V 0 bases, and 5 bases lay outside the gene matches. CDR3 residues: CAWSVSGGARTQYF. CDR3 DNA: TGTGCCTGGAGTGTAAGCGGGGGGGCCCGGACCCAGTACTTC.

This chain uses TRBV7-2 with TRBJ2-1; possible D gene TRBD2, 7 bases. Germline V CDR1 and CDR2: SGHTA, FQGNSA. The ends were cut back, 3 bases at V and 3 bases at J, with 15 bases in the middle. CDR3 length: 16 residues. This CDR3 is CASSLMEGGGYNEQFF. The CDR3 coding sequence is TGTGCCAGCAGCTTGATGGAGGGAGGGGGCTACAATGAGCAGTTCTTC.

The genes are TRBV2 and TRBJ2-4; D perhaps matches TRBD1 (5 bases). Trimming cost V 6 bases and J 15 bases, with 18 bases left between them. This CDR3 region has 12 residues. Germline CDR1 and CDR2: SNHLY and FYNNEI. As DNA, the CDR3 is TGTGCCAGCAGAAAGACAGAAACCCCTCTGTACTTC. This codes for CASRKTETPLYF.

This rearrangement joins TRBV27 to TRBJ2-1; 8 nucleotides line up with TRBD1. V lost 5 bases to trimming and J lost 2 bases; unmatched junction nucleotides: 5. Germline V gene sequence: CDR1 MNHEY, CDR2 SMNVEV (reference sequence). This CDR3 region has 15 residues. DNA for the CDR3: TGTGCCAGCAGTCGAGACAGGGGTCCCTACAATGAGCAGTTCTTC. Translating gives CASSRDRGPYNEQFF.

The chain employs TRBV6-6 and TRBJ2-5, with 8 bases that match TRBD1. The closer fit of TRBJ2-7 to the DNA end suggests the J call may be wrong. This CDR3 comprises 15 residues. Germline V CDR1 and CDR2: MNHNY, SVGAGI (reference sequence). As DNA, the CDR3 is TGTGCCAGCAGTTACTCCGGACAGGGAACCCACGAGCAGTACTTC. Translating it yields CASSYSGQGTHEQYF.

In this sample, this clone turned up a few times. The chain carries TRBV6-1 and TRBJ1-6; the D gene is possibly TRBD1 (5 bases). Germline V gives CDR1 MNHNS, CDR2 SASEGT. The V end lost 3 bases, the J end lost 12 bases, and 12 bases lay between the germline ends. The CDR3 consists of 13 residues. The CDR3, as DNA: TGTGCCAGCAGTGACAGGGTAATTTTACCCCTCCACTTT. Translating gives CASSDRVILPLHF.

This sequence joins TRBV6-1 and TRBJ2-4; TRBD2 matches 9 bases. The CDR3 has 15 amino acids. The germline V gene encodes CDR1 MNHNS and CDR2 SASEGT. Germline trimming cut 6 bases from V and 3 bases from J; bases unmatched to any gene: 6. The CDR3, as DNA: TGTGCCAGCAGCGTAGCGGGGGCCAACAAAAACATTCAGTACTTC. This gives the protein CASSVAGANKNIQYF.